Presented here are 9 T cell receptor beta chains from one specimen sequenced in a study of T-cell memory formation after mild COVID-19. TCRdb reprocessed the 5' RACE reads via MiXCR and lists one record per CDR3 protein. The sample shows 550,000 to 700,000 distinct CDR3 sequences, approximately 19% of them seen only once. Material for sequencing was PBMCs or a T cell subset sorted from them (not recorded which). The origin of the receptors is an adult woman who had mild COVID-19 (a few samples of this study predate the infection). Cell type and time point are not known.

This chain joins TRBV7-7 and TRBJ2-5; 8 bases agree with TRBD2. In germline, CDR1 is SSHAT, CDR2 FNYEAQ (reference sequence). Germline trimming cut 5 bases from V and 5 bases from J; bases unmatched to any gene: 16. The CDR3 is made up of 17 amino acids. Written as DNA, the CDR3 is TGTGCCAGCAGCAACATAAGTACCGGGGGGGGCCTCGAGACCCAGTACTTC. Amino acids: CASSNISTGGGLETQYF. Based on the CDR3 plus reference TRBV7-7 and TRBJ2-5, the full variable domain is GAGVSQSPRYKVTKRGQDVTLRCDPISSHATLYWYQQALGQGPEFLTYFNYEAQPDKSGLPSDRFSAERPEGSISTLTIQRTEQRDSAMYRCASSNISTGGGLETQYFGPGTRLLVL.

This clonotype was recorded many times. This rearrangement joins TRBV12-3 or TRBV12-4 to TRBJ2-5, with D perhaps matching TRBD1 (6 bases). The CDR3 is 12 residues long. Trimming cost V 7 bases and J 5 bases, with 11 bases left between them. In DNA, the CDR3 is TGTGCCAGCACACTAGGGGGTGAGACCCAGTACTTC. Translated, it gives CASTLGGETQYF.

At least ten counts were recorded for this clonotype. The chain carries TRBV5-1 and TRBJ2-1; the match to TRBD2 covers 16 bases. The CDR3 extends over 17 amino acids. The germline CDR1 and CDR2 sequences are SGHRS and YFSETQ. With 7 bases clipped from V and 12 bases from J, the junction kept 16 bases outside the gene matches. The CDR3 DNA follows: TGCGCCAGCCACCGAGACGCCGGGACTAGCGGGAGGGGAAGGCAGTTCTTC. Its protein product is CASHRDAGTSGRGRQFF.

The genes are TRBV5-5 and TRBJ2-2, with D possibly matching TRBD2 (6 bases). This CDR3 contains 15 residues. V dropped 7 bases and J dropped 1 base, with 14 bases sitting between them. Per germline, CDR1 SGHKS and CDR2 YYEKEE (reference sequence). CDR3 sequence: CASLLRGENTGELFF. The CDR3 region has the DNA TGTGCCAGCCTGCTTCGCGGGGAGAACACCGGGGAGCTGTTTTTT. The complete variable domain, with remaining parts taken from reference TRBV5-5 and TRBJ2-2, reads DAGVTQSPTHLIKTRGQQVTLRCSPISGHKSVSWYQQVLGQGPQFIFQYYEKEERGRGNFPDRFSARQFPNYSSELNVNALLLGDSALYLCASLLRGENTGELFFGEGSRLTVL.

This clonotype was seen many times. The V and J genes are TRBV5-1 and TRBJ2-5; no reliable D call. V was pared by 1 base and J by 2 bases, with 12 bases between. The CDR3 contains 15 residues. Germline-derived CDR1 and CDR2 are SGHRS and YFSETQ. Written as DNA, the CDR3 is TGCGCCAGCAGCTTGACCAGCGCGAGGCAAGAGACCCAGTACTTC. This gives the protein CASSLTSARQETQYF.

The CDR3, as DNA: TGTGCCAGCAGTGAATTTGGGGGATATGGAAAAGGCTACACCTTC. This encodes CASSEFGGYGKGYTF. V usage is TRBV6-1 and J usage is TRBJ1-2; D possibly corresponds to TRBD1 (5 bases). The germline CDR1 and CDR2 sequences are MNHNS and SASEGT. The CDR3 is 15 residues long. Trimming removed 2 bases from V and 8 bases from J, with 18 bases in between.

This chain joins TRBV5-1 and TRBJ2-1; 13 bases are a match to TRBD2. The ends lost 0 bases at V and 4 bases at J; junction bases unmatched: 7. The CDR3 sequence is 18 residues long. Germline CDR1 SGHRS, CDR2 YFSETQ. CDR3 DNA sequence: TGCGCCAGCAGCTTGGCCCTCTTACTAGCGGGAGGGTACAATGAGCAGTTCTTC. Its translation: CASSLALLLAGGYNEQFF.

V usage is TRBV6-5 and J usage is TRBJ2-4; tentative D call: TRBD1 (5 bases). This CDR3 has 15 residues. Looked up from germline, CDR1 is MNHEY and CDR2 is SVGAGI. The ends were cut back, 0 bases at V and 4 bases at J, with 10 bases in the middle. In DNA form, the CDR3 reads TGTGCCAGCAGTTACTCGAAGGGGAAGAAAAACATTCAGTACTTC. As protein: CASSYSKGKKNIQYF.

The chain recombines TRBV5-6 with TRBJ2-5, with 8 positions matching TRBD2. CDR3 size: 17 residues. The J segment lost 1 base and the V segment lost 0 bases, leaving 8 bases of the junction unmatched. Germline V CDR1 and CDR2: SGHDT, YYEEEE. CDR3 DNA sequence: TGTGCCAGCAGCTTGGTGTCTGGCGGGGGGCCCCAAGAGACCCAGTACTTC. Translated: CASSLVSGGGPQETQYF.